This TCR beta chain came from a study of Tregs in tolerant kidney transplant recipients. Study results and caveats: No direct test of biological reproducibility was done here. Expanding Tregs on activated donor B cells appeared to best identify donor-specific TCRbeta clones. Few patients were studied, so findings need validation in larger groups.

Unstimulated regulatory T cells (CD4+CD25+CD127-), CD4+CD25- non-regulatory cells, CD4 and CD8 cells were FACS-sorted from thawed PBMCs. This table comes from immunoSEQ multiplex PCR, and its TCRdb copy is limited to in-frame clones, with some not included. This table holds 110,000 or so clones, about 91% found once. With regard to this clone: Its antigen is not identified.

The sequenced material came from CD4+ T cells from blood. The clonotype was recovered from a human donor in good health.

CDR3 residues: CASSVGLRGGTDTQYF. The DNA for the CDR3 is TGTGCCAGCAGCGTAGGACTCCGAGGGGGCACAGATACGCAGTATTTT. This chain links TRBV9 with TRBJ2-3, with D perhaps given as TRBD1 or TRBD2 (5 bases each). The length of the CDR3 is 16 residues. V dropped 0 bases and J dropped 1 base, with 12 bases sitting between them. The germline gives CDR1 SGDLS, CDR2 YYNGEE.